The source of this T cell receptor beta chain is a study of T-cell reconstitution after alpha-beta-depleted transplantation in children. V lost 6 bases to trimming and J lost 4 bases; unmatched junction nucleotides: 11. Per the germline V gene, CDR1 is DFQATT and CDR2 is SNEGSKA (reference sequence). This CDR3 is built from 14 residues. There are many counts of this clonotype. It was with unique molecular identifiers that the TCRbeta library was prepared. TCRdb fed the PCR reads into MiXCR, producing one record per CDR3 protein. The sample contains 640,000 or so distinct CDR3 sequences, 15% to 20% of which appear only once.

This receptor was obtained from a human donor who donated a stem cell graft to a child with acute myeloid leukemia. The chain couples TRBV20-1 to TRBJ1-1, with 7 bases matching TRBD1. The source was PBMCs from the stem cell graft donor, collected from the stem cell graft. CDR3 DNA: TGCAGTGCCCCGACAGGGTATTTGAGCACTGAAGCTTTCTTT. Protein: CSAPTGYLSTEAFF.